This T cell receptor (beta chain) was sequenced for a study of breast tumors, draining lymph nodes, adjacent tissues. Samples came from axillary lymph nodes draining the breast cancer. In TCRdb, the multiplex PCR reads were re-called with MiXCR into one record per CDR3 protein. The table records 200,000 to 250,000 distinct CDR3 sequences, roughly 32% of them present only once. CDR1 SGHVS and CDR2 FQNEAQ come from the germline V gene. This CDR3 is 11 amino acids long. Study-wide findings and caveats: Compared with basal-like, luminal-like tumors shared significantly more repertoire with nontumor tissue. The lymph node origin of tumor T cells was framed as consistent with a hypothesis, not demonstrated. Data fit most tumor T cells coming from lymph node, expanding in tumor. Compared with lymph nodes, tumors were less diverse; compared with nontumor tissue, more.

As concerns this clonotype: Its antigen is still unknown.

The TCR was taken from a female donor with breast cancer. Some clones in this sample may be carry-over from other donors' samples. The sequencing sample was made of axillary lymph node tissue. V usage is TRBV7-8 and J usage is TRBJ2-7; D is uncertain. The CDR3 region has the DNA TGTGCTAGCCCTAGAGCCTACGAGCAGTACTTC. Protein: CASPRAYEQYF.